The 27 T cell receptor beta chains below were found in one sample sequenced in a study of OX40 agonist ivuxolimab in advanced cancers. Libraries were prepared by immunoSEQ multiplex PCR; TCRdb keeps only in-frame clonotypes and omits some of them. The sample consists of 20,000 or so clones, around 80% of them appearing once. Sequenced material: CD4+ or CD8+ T cells sorted from blood, taken in a trial of the OX40 agonist ivuxolimab. These TCRs come from an adult with an advanced solid tumor such as melanoma, head and neck, liver or kidney cancer.

The chain recombines TRBV27 with TRBJ1-1; D ambiguous. Germline-derived CDR1 and CDR2 are MNHEY and SMNVEV (reference sequence). This CDR3 contains 13 residues. Deletions cut 1 base from V and 0 bases from J, with 3 bases between. The CDR3 loop is CASSLWLNTEAFF. CDR3 bases: TGTGCCAGCAGTTTATGGCTGAACACTGAAGCTTTCTTT.

The J gene is TRBJ2-2, the V gene TRBV2; tentative D call: TRBD2 (5 bases). From germline, CDR1 is SNHLY and CDR2 FYNNEI. CDR3 length: 18 amino acids. Trimming took 6 bases from V and 1 from J, leaving 21 bases between them. CDR3 bases: TGTGCCAGCAGGGACTCCCCCTCGGCGGGCCGGAACACCGGGGAGCTGTTTTTT. Translated: CASRDSPSAGRNTGELFF.

The chain employs TRBV7-8 and TRBJ2-7; possible D gene TRBD2, 6 bases. Trimming pared 4 bases from V and 5 bases from J, leaving 15 bases between. CDR1 is SGHVS, CDR2 FQNEAQ, per germline. This CDR3 region has 14 residues. CDR3 sequence reads: CASSSIRESDEQYF. The DNA for the CDR3 is TGTGCCAGCAGCTCTATTCGGGAGAGCGACGAGCAGTACTTC.

The chain combines TRBV6-6 with TRBJ2-3; D is uncertain. This CDR3 spans 14 amino acids. V was cut by 0 bases and J by 6 bases, with 10 bases left in between. In germline, CDR1 is MNHNY, CDR2 SVGAGI (reference sequence). The CDR3 nucleotides read TGTGCCAGCAGTTACTCAATCGTTAGCGATACGCAGTATTTT. Amino acids: CASSYSIVSDTQYF.

This clone was picked up a small number of times. The chain uses TRBV7-6 and TRBJ1-1; TRBD1 matches 7 bases. The length of the CDR3 is 16 residues. Germline assignment: CDR1 SGHVS and CDR2 FNYEAQ. The ends lost 5 bases at V and 4 bases at J; junction bases unmatched: 13. The CDR3 sequence is CASSPPWEHRGTEAFF. CDR3 DNA sequence: TGTGCCAGCAGCCCTCCCTGGGAACACAGGGGCACTGAAGCTTTCTTT.

The V and J genes are TRBV6-1 and TRBJ1-3; no definite D call. Trimming left V 5 bases short and J 1 base short, with 12 bases between. The CDR3 covers 15 residues. The germline V gene has CDR1 MNHNS and CDR2 SASEGT. The CDR3 region has the DNA TGTGCCAGCAGTCCCCGATCCAATTCTGGAAACACCATATATTTT. Translating gives CASSPRSNSGNTIYF.

This clone has only a few counts. This chain links TRBV5-1 with TRBJ2-1; TRBD2 matches 10 bases. Germline V gene lookup returns CDR1 SGHRS and CDR2 YFSETQ. V trimming: 1 base; J trimming: 4 bases; junction bases outside the gene matches: 5. The CDR3 length is 16 residues. CDR3 sequence reads: CASSLTSGEYYNEQFF. In nucleotides, the CDR3 is TGCGCCAGCAGCTTGACTAGCGGGGAATATTACAATGAGCAGTTCTTC.

J is TRBJ1-2 and V is TRBV19; 8 bases line up with TRBD1. Trimming cost V 3 bases and J 4 bases; bases outside gene matches: 7. Germline CDR1 reads LNHDA; CDR2 reads SQIVND (reference sequence). This CDR3 region has 15 residues. The CDR3 protein is CASSMGTGSLYGYTF. The CDR3, as DNA: TGTGCCAGTAGTATGGGGACAGGCTCTCTCTATGGCTACACCTTC.

J is TRBJ2-1 and V is TRBV13; a weak D match, TRBD2 (5 bases). Germline V gene data show CDR1 as PRHDT and CDR2 as FYEKMQ (reference sequence). Trimming cost V 0 bases and J 8 bases, with 8 bases left between them. The CDR3 consists of 13 residues. CDR3: CASSLGTGYEQFF. The CDR3 DNA sequence: TGTGCCAGCAGCTTAGGCACGGGGTATGAGCAGTTCTTC.

CDR3 coding DNA: TGCAGCGTTGAACAGGGGGCGGACAACTATGGCTACACCTTC. Translated: CSVEQGADNYGYTF. The chain uses TRBV29-1 and TRBJ1-2; 8 bases match TRBD1. The trim removed 2 bases at V and 2 bases at J, leaving 4 bases unmatched. The CDR3 totals 14 residues. Germline V gene lookup returns CDR1 SQVTM and CDR2 ANQGSEA.

This clone occurred once. The chain uses TRBV4-3 and TRBJ2-1; 9 bases fit TRBD2. V shed 0 bases and J 4 bases; nucleotides not matched to a gene: 4. The CDR3 has 16 residues. CDR1 and CDR2 (germline): LGHNA, YSLEER. CDR3 protein: CASSQERGGPYNEQFF. The CDR3 DNA reads as TGCGCCAGCAGCCAAGAGCGGGGGGGCCCATACAATGAGCAGTTCTTC.

V is TRBV15 and J is TRBJ2-3, with D maybe TRBD1 (6 bases). Germline CDR1 LNHNV, CDR2 YYDKDF (reference sequence). V dropped 0 bases and J dropped 6 bases, with 13 bases sitting between them. CDR3 length: 15 residues. The CDR3 DNA reads TGTGCCACCAGCAGAGAGGGTAGGGGGTCGGATACGCAGTATTTT. This codes for CATSREGRGSDTQYF.

The rearrangement joins TRBV6-4 to TRBJ2-2; 7 positions agree with TRBD2. Looked up from germline, CDR1 is MRHNA and CDR2 is SNTAGT. CDR3 length: 17 amino acids. After removal of 6 bases from V and 2 bases from J, the junction contained 12 bases not matched to a gene. The CDR3 nucleotides read TGTGCCAGCAGCCATACGGTTCCGGGGGGTAACACCGGGGAGCTGTTTTTT. This translates into CASSHTVPGGNTGELFF.

The chain employs TRBV7-9 and TRBJ2-5; unclear D gene. Germline loops: CDR1 SEHNR, CDR2 FQNEAQ (reference sequence). CDR3 size: 11 residues. V was trimmed by 2 bases and J by 4 bases, leaving 2 bases between them. The CDR3 loop is CASSLIETQYF. DNA for the CDR3: TGTGCCAGCAGCTTAATAGAGACCCAGTACTTC. Together with reference TRBV7-9 and TRBJ2-5, the CDR3 gives the full variable domain: DTGVSQNPRHKITKRGQNVTFRCDPISEHNRLYWYRQTLGQGPEFLTYFQNEAQLEKSRLLSDRFSAERPKGSFSTLEIQRTEQGDSAMYLCASSLIETQYFGPGTRLLVL.

The rearrangement links TRBV11-3 to TRBJ2-7, with TRBD1 as a possible D gene (6 bases). CDR1 and CDR2 from the germline V gene are SGHNT and YENEEA. Trimming left V 5 bases short and J 1 base short, with 9 bases between. The CDR3 spans 13 residues. CDR3: CASSLGQSYEQYF. DNA for the CDR3: TGTGCCAGCAGCCTCGGACAGTCCTACGAGCAGTACTTC.

The J gene is TRBJ2-7, the V gene TRBV27, with 10 positions matching TRBD2. Losses at the gene ends were 5 bases for V and 1 base for J; bases not matched to a gene: 5. Germline CDR1 and CDR2: MNHEY and SMNVEV (reference sequence). This CDR3 region has 15 residues. The CDR3 coding sequence is TGTGCCAGCAGTCCCGGGACTAGCGCGTCCTACGAGCAGTACTTC. Translating gives CASSPGTSASYEQYF.

The CDR3 region has the DNA TGTGCCCTCGCGGAAGAGAAGGGGGTCGAGGAGGAAAACACCATATATTTT. This gives the protein CALAEEKGVEEENTIYF. The chain carries TRBV28 and TRBJ1-3; perhaps TRBD1 as D (6 bases). The germline gives CDR1 MDHEN, CDR2 SYDVKM. This CDR3 is 17 amino acids long. V was cut by 11 bases and J by 6 bases, with 29 bases left in between.

The V gene is TRBV19, the J gene TRBJ2-7; D remains ambiguous. Trimming left V 3 bases short and J 5 bases short, with 20 bases between. Germline CDR1 is LNHDA and CDR2 is SQIVND (reference sequence). This CDR3 spans 16 amino acids. This CDR3 is CASSIMASLGGDEQYF. DNA of the CDR3: TGTGCCAGTAGTATCATGGCTTCTCTAGGTGGGGACGAGCAGTACTTC.

This clone was seen more than once but under ten times. The V call is TRBV5-6, the J call TRBJ1-1; D remains unclear. Germline V gives CDR1 SGHDT, CDR2 YYEEEE. With 1 base removed from V and 1 base from J, the gap between germline ends came to 11 bases. The length of the CDR3 is 15 residues. The chain's CDR3 is CASSLRGSWNTEAFF. The CDR3 DNA is TGTGCCAGCAGCTTGAGAGGGTCTTGGAACACTGAAGCTTTCTTT.

This chain's CDR3 is CASSLATTYEQYF. The CDR3 DNA follows: TGTGCCAGCAGCTTAGCGACTACCTACGAGCAGTACTTC. The chain joins TRBV7-9 to TRBJ2-7; tentative D call: TRBD2 (5 bases). Germline V gives CDR1 SEHNR, CDR2 FQNEAQ (reference sequence). This CDR3 contains 13 residues. Trimming took 0 bases from V and 2 from J, leaving 5 bases between them.

There are a few counts of this clone. The chain couples TRBV6-1 to TRBJ2-2; D not resolved. Germline CDR1 reads MNHNS; CDR2 reads SASEGT. The CDR3 totals 15 residues. Trimming took off 4 bases at V and 4 bases at J, with 13 bases between the two ends. DNA of the CDR3: TGTGCCAGCAGTGTGGGCCTCGCGAGCACCGGGGAGCTGTTTTTT. Protein product: CASSVGLASTGELFF.

V usage is TRBV11-2 and J usage is TRBJ1-2, with a possible D match to TRBD1 (6 bases). Per germline, CDR1 SGHAT and CDR2 FQNNGV. Trimming took off 1 base at V and 6 bases at J, with 12 bases between the two ends. The CDR3 has 14 residues. CDR3 coding DNA: TGTGCCAGCAGCTTAGGGGGCAGGGGAGATGGCTACACCTTC. This codes for CASSLGGRGDGYTF.

The V gene is TRBV11-2, the J gene TRBJ2-5; D uncertain. The J call is uncertain, as TRBJ2-7 better fits the DNA end. Germline V gene data show CDR1 as SGHAT and CDR2 as FQNNGV. CDR3 length: 12 residues. CDR3 DNA sequence: TGTGCCAGCAGCTTCGGAACCTACGAGCAGTACTTC. Translated, it gives CASSFGTYEQYF.

This clone has more than one count but fewer than ten. The chain employs TRBV2 and TRBJ1-1; unclear D gene. The CDR3 sequence is 10 residues long. Between the trimmed V and J ends, which lost 8 bases and 7 bases, there was a span of 8 bases. Germline V gene data show CDR1 as SNHLY and CDR2 as FYNNEI. Here the CDR3 reads CASLGFEAFF. The DNA for the CDR3 is TGTGCCAGCCTAGGGTTTGAAGCTTTCTTT. The variable domain in full, with the rest retrieved from reference TRBV2 and TRBJ1-1, is EPEVTQTPSHQVTQMGQEVILRCVPISNHLYFYWYRQILGQKVEFLVSFYNNEISEKSEIFDDQFSVERPDGSNFTLKIRSTKLEDSAMYFCASLGFEAFFGQGTRLTVV.

The table lists this clone with a count of one. The genes are TRBV7-9 and TRBJ1-1; D gene unclear. V gave up 4 bases and J gave up 1 base, with 7 bases separating them. Germline V gene data show CDR1 as SEHNR and CDR2 as FQNEAQ (reference sequence). The CDR3 runs 13 residues. CDR3 in amino acids: CASSWGGNTEAFF. The CDR3 region has the DNA TGTGCCAGCAGCTGGGGAGGGAACACTGAAGCTTTCTTT.

This clone occurred once. The chain joins TRBV9 to TRBJ2-3; 10 nucleotides match TRBD2. The CDR3 runs to 19 residues. Losses at the gene ends were 0 bases for V and 5 bases for J; bases not matched to a gene: 15. Germline V lookup: CDR1 SGDLS, CDR2 YYNGEE. CDR3 coding DNA: TGTGCCAGCAGCGTAGCTTACAGCGGGAGGGTCACCAGGGAAGATACGCAGTATTTT. Translation gives CASSVAYSGRVTREDTQYF.

This rearrangement joins TRBV5-3 to TRBJ2-1; TRBD2 agrees at 7 bases. TRBV5-3 is reported as an ORF; its role is uncertain. With V trimmed by 0 bases and J by 4 bases, 4 bases remained unmatched. The CDR3 runs 15 residues. The CDR3 DNA reads TGTGCCAGAAGCTTGGTAAGCGGGGTTTACAATGAGCAGTTCTTC. It translates to CARSLVSGVYNEQFF.